The sequence of this T cell receptor beta chain was determined in a study of T cells in Graves' hyperthyroidism and ophthalmopathy. Overall study results and limits: Ophthalmopathy was model-predicted a median approximately 6.4 months pre-onset. The blood repertoire included most of the expanded thyroid clonotypes above 0.001.

This clonotype was seen ten or more times. Its antigen remains unknown. TCR beta CDR3 region amplification was performed from RNA transcripts. The TCR CDR3 was amplified in a first-round RT-PCR using the HTBI primer set. In TCRdb, the multiplex PCR reads were re-called with MiXCR into one record per CDR3 protein. The data show 250,000 or so distinct CDR3 sequences, around 15% seen once. Trimming took off 7 bases at V and 5 bases at J, with 7 bases between the two ends. The CDR3 has 11 amino acids. The V gene's germline CDR1 is SNHLY and CDR2 FYNNEI. Cells are PBMCs isolated from around 9.4 ml of fresh blood.

This TCR was recovered from a woman aged 45 to 65 with Graves' hyperthyroidism that later progressed to Graves' ophthalmopathy. The sample was blood. This sequence joins TRBV2 and TRBJ2-3; D is possibly TRBD2 (5 bases). CDR3 sequence reads: CASKREDTQYF. CDR3 DNA: TGTGCCAGCAAGAGGGAAGATACGCAGTATTTT. The entire variable domain, with the rest obtained from reference TRBV2 and TRBJ2-3, is as follows: EPEVTQTPSHQVTQMGQEVILRCVPISNHLYFYWYRQILGQKVEFLVSFYNNEISEKSEIFDDQFSVERPDGSNFTLKIRSTKLEDSAMYFCASKREDTQYFGPGTRLTVL.